This T cell receptor (beta chain) was profiled in a study of beta chain features in type 1 diabetes. Study-level information: In all, around 99 million sorted cells from all samples were analyzed.

Study conclusions and caveats: In every one of the four CD4+ subsets, TCRB CDR3s were moderately but significantly shorter in Type 1 diabetes patients. For type 1 diabetes patients, VDJ junctions showed fewer insertions and more deletions. Because the template was cDNA, high-expressing cells might be over-represented.

The authors reverse transcribed all of the isolated RNA, so sequencing captured expressed TCRB transcripts. The assay was immunoSEQ multiplex PCR, and TCRdb's table has in-frame clones only and misses some. The profile shows about 180,000 clones, under 9.5% of them singletons. Purity exceeding 98% was reached by all sorted populations. This clone came up a few times. No antigen is known for it. Germline values: CDR1 MNHEY, CDR2 SVGAGI. The V gene lost 5 bases and the J gene lost 6 bases, with 9 bases spanning the gap. The length of the CDR3 is 12 residues. This TCR was sampled from a man aged 18 to 30 with type 1 diabetes. Sequenced: central memory CD4+ T cells from blood. The V and J genes are TRBV6-5 and TRBJ2-3; D is perhaps TRBD1 (6 bases). The CDR3 region is CASSTRGDTQYF. In nucleotides, the CDR3 is TGTGCCAGCAGTACTAGGGGGGATACGCAGTATTTT.